The rows below give T cell receptor beta chains drawn from one sample of a study of early T cells in non-severe SARS-CoV-2 infection. In TCRdb, the 5' RACE reads were re-called with MiXCR into one record per CDR3 protein. The data show 30,000 to 40,000 distinct CDR3 sequences, around 6.9% seen once. Sequences were derived from whole blood, sampled at baseline. These receptors were collected from an adult who was a healthcare worker with PCR-confirmed SARS-CoV-2 infection or an uninfected control (not recorded which). Both conserved end residues are part of each CDR3. Fields, in order: CDR3 length, J gene, D gene, V gene, clone size, CDR3 DNA, CDR3 protein. D genes are given only for firm matches. Not all rows give a size; the values are once, few, many and, for expanded clones, a class.

>15|TRBJ2-3|-|TRBV10-3|few
TGTGCCATCAGCGTGACAGAGGGTAGCACAGATACGCAGTATTTT
CAISVTEGSTDTQYF
>13|TRBJ2-1|-|TRBV19|few
TGTGCCAGTAGTATTTTAAGGGGCGATGAGCAGTTCTTC
CASSILRGDEQFF
>17|TRBJ2-1|TRBD2|TRBV4-2|few
TGTGCCAGCAGCCAAGATTTGGGGGGGAGGGCCAGCAATGAGCAGTTCTTC
CASSQDLGGRASNEQFF
>14|TRBJ1-5|-|TRBV7-9|-
TGTGCCAGCAGCTTGGCAGGGGAAGGTCAGCCCCAGCATTTT
CASSLAGEGQPQHF
>15|TRBJ2-7|TRBD2|TRBV2|-
TGTGCCAGGGGGACTAGCGGAAAGAGATCCTACGAGCAGTACTTC
CARGTSGKRSYEQYF
>16|TRBJ1-5|-|TRBV6-1|-
TGTGCCAGCAGTGAACCCCCAGCATCGGGCAATCAGCCCCAGCATTTT
CASSEPPASGNQPQHF
>14|TRBJ1-5|-|TRBV5-5|many
TGTGCCAGCAGCTTGGTTCTAGGGGAGAGCCCCCAGCATTTT
CASSLVLGESPQHF
>14|TRBJ1-5|-|TRBV18|few
TGTGCCAGCTCACCATACAATAGCAATCAGCCCCAGCATTTT
CASSPYNSNQPQHF
>13|TRBJ1-1|-|TRBV24-1|many
TGTGCCGTCTCGGCGGGGGCGAACACTGAAGCTTTCTTT
CAVSAGANTEAFF
>14|TRBJ1-2|TRBD1|TRBV28|-
TGTGCCAGCAGGGGACAGGCCTTCTACTATGGCTACACCTTC
CASRGQAFYYGYTF
>12|TRBJ2-4|-|TRBV12-3/TRBV12-4|medium-sized
TGTGCCAGCAGTACCCAGGGTTACATTCAGTACTTC
CASSTQGYIQYF
>16|TRBJ2-4|TRBD1|TRBV19|many
TGTGCCAGTAGTATCCCGATGACAGGGTCCAAAAACATTCAGTACTTC
CASSIPMTGSKNIQYF
>15|TRBJ1-2|TRBD1|TRBV7-2|-
TGTGCCAGCAGCTTAGATTCAGGGGGCGCGTATGGCTACACCTTC
CASSLDSGGAYGYTF
>16|TRBJ1-1|-|TRBV19|-
TGTGCCAGTAGTATACTAAGGGGCGAGGGGGTGCCTGAAGCTTTCTTT
CASSILRGEGVPEAFF
>12|TRBJ1-2|-|TRBV12-3/TRBV12-4|many
TGTGCCAGCAGTTTAGTACAGGGCGAGAGGGACTTC
CASSLVQGERDF
>15|TRBJ2-5|-|TRBV12-3/TRBV12-4|many
TGTGCCAGCAGTTTAGCGCTGTCCTTCCAAGAGACCCAGTACTTC
CASSLALSFQETQYF
>13|TRBJ1-1|-|TRBV12-3/TRBV12-4|-
TGTGCCAGCAACCCGACAGGGAACACTGAAGCTTTCTTT
CASNPTGNTEAFF
>13|TRBJ1-2|TRBD1|TRBV9|many
TGTGCCAGCAGCGTCGGACAGGCCTATGGCTACACCTTC
CASSVGQAYGYTF
>13|TRBJ1-1|-|TRBV29-1|few
TGCAGCGTTGGTGTAGGGATGAACACTGAAGCTTTCTTT
CSVGVGMNTEAFF
>16|TRBJ2-1|TRBD2|TRBV3-1|few
TGTGCCAGCAGCCTTTCGGGTAGCGGGAGTTACAATGAGCAGTTCTTC
CASSLSGSGSYNEQFF
>13|TRBJ2-2|-|TRBV19|many
TGTGCCAGTAGTATAACGTTATCCCGGGAGCTGTTTTTT
CASSITLSRELFF
>14|TRBJ2-1|-|TRBV5-1|few
TGCGCCAGCAGCTTCCTCGGGGCCTCGGGTGAGCAGTTCTTC
CASSFLGASGEQFF
>16|TRBJ2-6|-|TRBV6-2/TRBV6-3|-
TGTGCCACCAATCGGCCAGATGGCTCTGGGGCCAACGTCCTGACTTTC
CATNRPDGSGANVLTF
>13|TRBJ2-2|-|TRBV5-1|-
TGCGCCAGCAGCTTGGAAGACACCGGGGAGCTGTTTTTT
CASSLEDTGELFF
>15|TRBJ2-1|TRBD2|TRBV20-1|-
TGCAGTGCTAGGGTTAGCGGGAGTAACTACAATGAGCAGTTCTTC
CSARVSGSNYNEQFF